This T cell receptor beta chain is drawn from a study of tumor-infiltrating lymphocytes in primary liver carcinoma. Germline CDR1 SNHLY, CDR2 FYNNEI. Trimming removed 3 bases from V and 9 bases from J, with 7 bases in between. The CDR3 spans 11 residues. The input was approximately 500 ng total RNA; TCR beta cDNA was made from it with a constant-region primer. ARM-PCR was slightly modified, and three nested multiplex PCR rounds with it gave rise to the TCR beta libraries. The first two PCR rounds used TRBV1-TRBV30 primers with a Cbeta primer, around 10 cycles each. TCRdb ran MiXCR on the multiplex PCR reads and lists one entry per CDR3 protein. Among 80,000 or so distinct CDR3 sequences, approximately 69% were seen once, and the ten largest hold approximately 26%. Joint extraction of RNA and DNA used about 17-32 mg of bulk tissue that was unsorted.

The sequence was collected from a middle-aged man with primary liver carcinoma and hepatitis B virus infection. The V call is TRBV2, the J call TRBJ2-3; no clear D. Material for sequencing was tumor-adjacent normal liver tissue. This CDR3 reads CASSDPHTQYF. The CDR3 nucleotides read TGTGCCAGCAGTGACCCCCACACGCAGTATTTT. Filled out from reference TRBV2 and TRBJ2-3, the complete variable domain reads EPEVTQTPSHQVTQMGQEVILRCVPISNHLYFYWYRQILGQKVEFLVSFYNNEISEKSEIFDDQFSVERPDGSNFTLKIRSTKLEDSAMYFCASSDPHTQYFGPGTRLTVL.